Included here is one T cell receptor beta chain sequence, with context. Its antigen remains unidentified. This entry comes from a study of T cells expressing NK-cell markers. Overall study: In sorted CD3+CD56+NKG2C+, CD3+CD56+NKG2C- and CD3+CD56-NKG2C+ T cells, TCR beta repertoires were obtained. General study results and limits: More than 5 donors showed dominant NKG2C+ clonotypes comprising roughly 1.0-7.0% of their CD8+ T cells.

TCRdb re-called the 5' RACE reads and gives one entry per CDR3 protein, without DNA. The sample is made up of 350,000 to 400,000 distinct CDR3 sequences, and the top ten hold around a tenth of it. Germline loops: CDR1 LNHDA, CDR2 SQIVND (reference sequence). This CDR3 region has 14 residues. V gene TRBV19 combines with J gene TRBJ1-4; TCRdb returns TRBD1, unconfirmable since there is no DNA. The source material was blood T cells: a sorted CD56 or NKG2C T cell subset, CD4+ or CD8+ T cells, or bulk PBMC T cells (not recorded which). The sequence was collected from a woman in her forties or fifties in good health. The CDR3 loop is CASSIGGRLEKLFF. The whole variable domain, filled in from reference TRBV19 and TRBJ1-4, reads DGGITQSPKYLFRKEGQNVTLSCEQNLNHDAMYWYRQDPGQGLRLIYYSQIVNDFQKGDIAEGYSVSREKKESFPLTVTSAQKNPTAFYLCASSIGGRLEKLFFGSGTQLSVL.